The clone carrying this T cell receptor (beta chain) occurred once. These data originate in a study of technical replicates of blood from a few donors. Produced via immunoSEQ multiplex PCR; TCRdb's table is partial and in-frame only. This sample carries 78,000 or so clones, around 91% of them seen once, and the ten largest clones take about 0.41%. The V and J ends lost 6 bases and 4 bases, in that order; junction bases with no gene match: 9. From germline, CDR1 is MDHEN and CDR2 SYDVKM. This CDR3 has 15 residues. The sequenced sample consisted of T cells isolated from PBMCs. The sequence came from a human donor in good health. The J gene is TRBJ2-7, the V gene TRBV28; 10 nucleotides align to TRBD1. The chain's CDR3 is CASSLAGTGVYEQYF. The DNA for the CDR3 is TGTGCCAGCAGCCTAGCCGGGACAGGGGTTTACGAGCAGTACTTC.